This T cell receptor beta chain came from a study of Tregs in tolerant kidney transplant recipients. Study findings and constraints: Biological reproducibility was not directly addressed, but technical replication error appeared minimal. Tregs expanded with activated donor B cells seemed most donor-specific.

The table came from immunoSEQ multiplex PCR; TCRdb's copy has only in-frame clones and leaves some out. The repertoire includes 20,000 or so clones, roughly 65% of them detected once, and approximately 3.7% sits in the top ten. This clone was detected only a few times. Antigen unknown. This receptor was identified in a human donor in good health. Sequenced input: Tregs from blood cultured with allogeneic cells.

The DNA for the CDR3 is TGTGCCAGTACCCCCTCGGGACCGCGTTATAATTCACCCCTCCACTTT. It is translated as CASTPSGPRYNSPLHF. V gene TRBV19 combines with J gene TRBJ1-6; D may be TRBD1 (5 bases). This CDR3 comprises 16 residues. Trimming cost V 7 bases and J 4 bases, with 17 bases left between them. The V gene's germline CDR1 is LNHDA and CDR2 SQIVND (reference sequence).